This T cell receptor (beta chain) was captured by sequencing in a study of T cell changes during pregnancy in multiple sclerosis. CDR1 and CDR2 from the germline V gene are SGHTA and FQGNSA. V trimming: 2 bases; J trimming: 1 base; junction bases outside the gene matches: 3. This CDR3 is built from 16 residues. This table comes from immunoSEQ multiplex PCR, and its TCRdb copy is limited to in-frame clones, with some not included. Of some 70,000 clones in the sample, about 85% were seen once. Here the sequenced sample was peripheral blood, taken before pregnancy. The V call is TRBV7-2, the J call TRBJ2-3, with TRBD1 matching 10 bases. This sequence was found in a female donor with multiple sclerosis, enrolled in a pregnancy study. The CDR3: CASSLLGTGGTDTQYF. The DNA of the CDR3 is TGTGCCAGCAGCTTACTCGGGACAGGGGGCACAGATACGCAGTATTTT.